This T cell receptor beta chain was obtained from a study of T cell clonality in common variable immunodeficiency. Overall study findings and caveats: Fewer deletions and N-nucleotide insertions were reportedly seen in common variable immunodeficiency TCR beta sequences. CVID patient heterogeneity limited repertoire-clinical complication correlations.

Repertoires were generated with immunoSEQ multiplex PCR, while TCRdb's copy carries only in-frame clones and drops some. The sample shows 25,000 to 30,000 clones, none of them appearing just once. This clone was seen many times. Its antigen is as yet unknown. This TCR was recovered from a human donor with common variable immunodeficiency. Sequencing was carried out using peripheral blood mononuclear cells.

The CDR3 here is CSVEVGGASVEKLFF. CDR3 bases read: TGCAGCGTTGAAGTCGGGGGGGCCTCGGTTGAAAAA. This chain links TRBV29-1 with TRBJ1-4; D is possibly TRBD1 (6 bases). The read terminates 3 residues ahead of where the CDR3 ends, so the germline J gene completes it. The CDR3 sequence is 15 residues long. V lost 1 base and J 7 bases, leaving 16 bases between the germline ends. From germline, CDR1 is SQVTM and CDR2 ANQGSEA.